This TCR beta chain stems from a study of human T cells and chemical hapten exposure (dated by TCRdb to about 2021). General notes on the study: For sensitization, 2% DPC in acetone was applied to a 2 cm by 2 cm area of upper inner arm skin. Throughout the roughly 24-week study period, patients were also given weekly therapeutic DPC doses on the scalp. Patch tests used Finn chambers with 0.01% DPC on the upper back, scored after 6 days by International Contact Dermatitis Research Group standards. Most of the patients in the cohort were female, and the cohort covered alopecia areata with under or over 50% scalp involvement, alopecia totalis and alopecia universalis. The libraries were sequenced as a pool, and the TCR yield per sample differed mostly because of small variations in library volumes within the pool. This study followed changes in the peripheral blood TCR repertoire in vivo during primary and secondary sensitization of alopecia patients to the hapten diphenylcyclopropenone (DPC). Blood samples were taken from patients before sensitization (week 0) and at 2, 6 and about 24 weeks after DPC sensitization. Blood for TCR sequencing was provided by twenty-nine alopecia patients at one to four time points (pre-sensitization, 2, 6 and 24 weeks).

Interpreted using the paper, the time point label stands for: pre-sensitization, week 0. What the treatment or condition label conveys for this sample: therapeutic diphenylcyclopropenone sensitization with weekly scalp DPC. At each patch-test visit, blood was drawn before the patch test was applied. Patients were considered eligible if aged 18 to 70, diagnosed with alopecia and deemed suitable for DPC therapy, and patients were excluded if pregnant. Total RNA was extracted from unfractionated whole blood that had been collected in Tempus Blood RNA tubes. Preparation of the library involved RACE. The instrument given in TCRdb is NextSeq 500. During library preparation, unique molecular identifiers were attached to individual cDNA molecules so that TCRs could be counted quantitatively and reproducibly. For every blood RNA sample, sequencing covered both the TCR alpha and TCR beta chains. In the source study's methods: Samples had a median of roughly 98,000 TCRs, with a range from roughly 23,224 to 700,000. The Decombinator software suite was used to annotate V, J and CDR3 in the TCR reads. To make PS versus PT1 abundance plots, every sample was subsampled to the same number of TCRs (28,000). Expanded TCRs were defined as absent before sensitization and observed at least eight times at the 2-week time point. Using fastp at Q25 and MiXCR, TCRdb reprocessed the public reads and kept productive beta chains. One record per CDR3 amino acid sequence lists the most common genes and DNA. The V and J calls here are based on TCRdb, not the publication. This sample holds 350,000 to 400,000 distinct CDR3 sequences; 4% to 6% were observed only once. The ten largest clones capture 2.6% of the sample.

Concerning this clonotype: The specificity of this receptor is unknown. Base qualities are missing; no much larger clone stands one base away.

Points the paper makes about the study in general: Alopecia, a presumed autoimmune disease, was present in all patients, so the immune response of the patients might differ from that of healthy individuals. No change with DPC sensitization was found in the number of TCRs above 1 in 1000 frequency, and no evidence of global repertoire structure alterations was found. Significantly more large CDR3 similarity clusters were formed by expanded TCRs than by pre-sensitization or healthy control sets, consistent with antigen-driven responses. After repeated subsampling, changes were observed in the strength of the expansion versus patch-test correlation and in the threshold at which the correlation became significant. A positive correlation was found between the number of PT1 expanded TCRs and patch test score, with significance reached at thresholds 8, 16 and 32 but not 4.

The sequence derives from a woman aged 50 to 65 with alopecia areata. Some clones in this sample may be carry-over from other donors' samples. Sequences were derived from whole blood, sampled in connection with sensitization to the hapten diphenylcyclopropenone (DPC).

The DNA sequence reads TGTGCCAGCATGGAAGGCACAGATACGCAGTATTTT. Its translation reads: CASMEGTDTQYF. The chain uses TRBV6-5 and TRBJ2-3; no D segment can be confidently identified. Counted from cysteine to phenylalanine, this CDR3 has 12 amino acids. Kept here is only the CDR3 DNA, which spans 36 bases and is read in frame from base 1. The V and J ends are trimmed by 7 bases and 1 base, leaving 6 bases between them. CDR1 and CDR2 are read off the germline V gene as MNHEY and SVGAGI.